This T cell receptor beta chain was identified during a study of T cell responses to AZD1222 COVID-19 vaccine. The method was immunoSEQ multiplex PCR; TCRdb's version includes in-frame clones alone and lacks a portion of them. This sample has about 110,000 clones; approximately 85% occur once, and the top ten carry about 4.5%. Study-level points and caveats: Spike-specific TCR breadth and depth were elevated following two AZD1222 doses. Clonal diversity was possibly underestimated, and the donors were mostly white British, with more females. Regions left unmutated in variants are reportedly the target of nearly half of spike-specific TCRs.

With regard to this clone: Its antigen is still unknown.

The germline V gene has CDR1 LNHDA and CDR2 SQIVND (reference sequence). Deletions cut 2 bases from V and 4 bases from J, with 12 bases between. This CDR3 is built from 16 residues. This TCR came from an adult in good health. Sample: peripheral blood, taken on day 0 of AZD1222 vaccination. V gene TRBV19 combines with J gene TRBJ2-6; D not certain. CDR3 nucleotides: TGTGCCAGTAGTATACGAGCTGTGAGCGGGGCCAACGTCCTGACTTTC. Translated, it gives CASSIRAVSGANVLTF.